Below, 19 T cell receptor beta chains from the same sample are listed, as sequenced in a study of blood T cell repertoires in COVID-19. Produced via immunoSEQ multiplex PCR; TCRdb's table is partial and in-frame only. This table has fewer than 200,000 clones, approximately 82% appearing once. Sample: PBMCs or T cells enriched from blood (not recorded which). These receptors were collected from a woman between 45 and 65 years old who had recovered from COVID-19.

This chain connects TRBV6-5 to TRBJ1-1; 7 bases line up with TRBD1. The V gene end was trimmed by 6 bases and the J gene end by 10 bases; junction bases not matched to a gene: 11. Germline lookup yields CDR1 MNHEY and CDR2 SVGAGI. This CDR3 comprises 13 residues. The DNA for the CDR3 is TGTGCCAGCAGCTGGACAGGAGGGCTTGCAGCTTTCTTT. Residues: CASSWTGGLAAFF.

The count of this clone is one. CDR3 DNA: TGTGCCAGCAGCGTAGAGGGGACAGGGGGGGCTGAAGCTTTCTTT. It translates to CASSVEGTGGAEAFF. V gene TRBV9 combines with J gene TRBJ1-1; 11 nucleotides match TRBD1. The CDR3 totals 15 residues. The ends lost 0 bases at V and 6 bases at J; junction bases unmatched: 4. CDR1 and CDR2 from the germline V gene are SGDLS and YYNGEE.

This clone showed up just a few times. V and J are TRBV6-2 or TRBV6-3 and TRBJ2-6; 7 bases line up with TRBD2. CDR1 is MNHEY and CDR2 is SVGEGT in the germline V gene. The CDR3 loop spans 17 amino acids. J gave up 1 base and V 6 bases, and 9 bases lay outside the gene matches. The CDR3 protein is CASSRGDSGSGANVLTF. The CDR3 region has the DNA TGTGCCAGCAGCCGGGGGGACTCAGGTTCTGGGGCCAACGTCCTGACTTTC.

The chain links TRBV28 to TRBJ1-1; 9 positions match TRBD1. Germline CDR1 is MDHEN and CDR2 is SYDVKM. V was pared by 9 bases and J by 5 bases, with 10 bases of the junction left unmatched. CDR3 length equals 14 residues. The CDR3 is CASYYRGHRTEAFF. The DNA of the CDR3 is TGTGCCAGTTATTACAGGGGGCATCGAACTGAAGCTTTCTTT.

This chain links TRBV15 with TRBJ2-1, with 11 bases fitting TRBD2. Germline CDR1 and CDR2: LNHNV and YYDKDF (reference sequence). CDR3 size: 17 residues. Trimming at V came to 1 base and at J to 9 bases, leaving 11 bases not matched to a gene. The CDR3 DNA follows: TGTGCCACCAGCAGAGGGATAGCGGGAGGGCCTGAGGTTGAGCAGTTCTTC. This codes for CATSRGIAGGPEVEQFF.

This clone was counted only a few times. The rearrangement uses TRBV2 and TRBJ1-5; 8 positions match TRBD1. Germline CDR1 is SNHLY and CDR2 is FYNNEI. V lost 7 bases to trimming and J lost 7 bases; unmatched junction nucleotides: 9. The CDR3 runs 14 residues. CDR3 nucleotide sequence: TGTGCCAGCACCCCAGGGGGCGCGGGGCAGCCCCAGCATTTT. Protein: CASTPGGAGQPQHF.

The V gene is TRBV27, the J gene TRBJ1-2; 7 bases are shared with TRBD1. This CDR3 comprises 15 residues. Germline trimming cut 4 bases from V and 7 bases from J; bases unmatched to any gene: 12. CDR1 and CDR2 from the germline V gene are MNHEY and SMNVEV (reference sequence). This chain's CDR3 is CASSSLDREIGGYTF. The CDR3, as DNA: TGTGCCAGCAGTTCTCTCGACAGGGAGATCGGTGGCTACACCTTC.

The chain has TRBV19 and TRBJ1-2, with D perhaps matching TRBD1 (5 bases). The length of the CDR3 is 13 residues. CDR1 and CDR2 from the germline V gene are LNHDA and SQIVND (reference sequence). V dropped 3 bases and J dropped 6 bases, with 11 bases sitting between them. The CDR3 nucleotides are TGTGCCAGTAGTATCGGCAGGGTGCATGGCTACACCTTC. It codes for CASSIGRVHGYTF. Using reference TRBV19 and TRBJ1-2 for the parts outside the CDR3, the full variable domain is DGGITQSPKYLFRKEGQNVTLSCEQNLNHDAMYWYRQDPGQGLRLIYYSQIVNDFQKGDIAEGYSVSREKKESFPLTVTSAQKNPTAFYLCASSIGRVHGYTFGSGTRLTVV.

CDR3 in amino acids: CASSQPGQGPYGYTF. The DNA for the CDR3 is TGCGCCAGCAGCCAACCGGGACAGGGCCCCTATGGCTACACCTTC. This rearrangement joins TRBV4-3 to TRBJ1-2; 9 nucleotides match TRBD1. The V gene's germline CDR1 is LGHNA and CDR2 YSLEER. Losses at the gene ends were 2 bases for V and 4 bases for J; bases not matched to a gene: 5. This CDR3 is 15 amino acids long.

The gene calls are TRBV11-2 and TRBJ2-1, with D possibly TRBD2 on 5 matching bases. V lost 5 bases and J lost 5, with 13 bases in between. CDR1 is SGHAT and CDR2 is FQNNGV in the germline V gene. CDR3 length: 14 residues. Here the CDR3 DNA reads TGTGCCAGCAGCCCCACCTCCGGGAACAATGAGCAGTTCTTC. This codes for CASSPTSGNNEQFF.

Only one count was recorded for this clone. The CDR3: CASSIPDTSGYTF. The CDR3 region has the DNA TGTGCCAGCAGCATCCCGGACACATCAGGCTACACCTTC. The rearrangement joins TRBV11-3 to TRBJ1-2; TRBD1 might be the D (5 bases). This CDR3 is built from 13 residues. The ends were cut back, 5 bases at V and 8 bases at J, with 15 bases in the middle. The germline V gene has CDR1 SGHNT and CDR2 YENEEA.

V is TRBV12-3 or TRBV12-4 and J is TRBJ1-1; TRBD1 is a possible D gene (5 bases). The ends were cut back, 7 bases at V and 6 bases at J, with 9 bases in the middle. The CDR3 covers 11 residues. The CDR3 nucleotides read TGTGCCAGCAATCAGGGATCTGAAGCTTTCTTT. This gives the protein CASNQGSEAFF.

V is TRBV7-2 and J is TRBJ2-2; D is unclear. This CDR3 comprises 14 residues. The V and J ends lost 1 base and 3 bases respectively, with 6 bases between them. The V gene's germline CDR1 is SGHTA and CDR2 FQGNSA. CDR3 sequence (DNA): TGTGCCAGCAGCTTAGGAGGTTACACCGGGGAGCTGTTTTTT. It codes for CASSLGGYTGELFF.

CDR3 DNA: TGTGCCACCAGTGCAGCGGGGACCACCTACAATGAGCAGTTCTTC. This translates into CATSAAGTTYNEQFF. This chain joins TRBV24-1 and TRBJ2-1, with 7 bases identical to TRBD2. Germline CDR1 is KGHDR and CDR2 is SFDVKD. This CDR3 is built from 15 residues. With 5 bases clipped from V and 2 bases from J, the junction kept 5 bases outside the gene matches.

This clone appeared a single time. V usage is TRBV6-2 or TRBV6-3 and J usage is TRBJ1-5; TRBD1 matches at 7 bases. V shed 2 bases, J shed 4 bases, and the junction held 2 bases outside the gene matches. The CDR3 loop spans 14 amino acids. Looked up from germline, CDR1 is MNHEY and CDR2 is SVGEGT. CDR3 DNA: TGTGCCAGCAGTTACCTGACAGGGAATCAGCCCCAGCATTTT. This sequence encodes CASSYLTGNQPQHF.

The table lists this clone with a few counts. The chain employs TRBV19 and TRBJ2-2; 7 nucleotides align to TRBD1. CDR3 length: 13 residues. The germline V gene has CDR1 LNHDA and CDR2 SQIVND (reference sequence). V was pared by 6 bases and J by 5 bases, with 3 bases of the junction left unmatched. CDR3 region: CASSLQGTGELFF. In DNA, the CDR3 is TGTGCCAGTAGCTTACAGGGGACCGGGGAGCTGTTTTTT.

The chain joins TRBV5-1 to TRBJ1-2, with 7 bases fitting TRBD1. Germline V CDR1 and CDR2: SGHRS, YFSETQ. Losses at the gene ends were 4 bases for V and 6 bases for J; bases not matched to a gene: 9. The CDR3 has 14 amino acids. CDR3 DNA sequence: TGCGCCAGCAGCCCCGACAGGGTAGCAAATGGCTACACCTTC. It encodes CASSPDRVANGYTF.

The V and J genes are TRBV27 and TRBJ2-3; D gene uncertain. Germline lookup yields CDR1 MNHEY and CDR2 SMNVEV (reference sequence). CDR3 length: 14 amino acids. V shed 3 bases and J shed 2 bases, with 9 bases lying between them. CDR3 protein: CASSFMSFTDTQYF. For the CDR3, the DNA is TGTGCCAGCAGTTTCATGAGCTTCACAGATACGCAGTATTTT.

The sample holds a few counts of this clone. The chain uses TRBV11-3 and TRBJ2-5, with a weak D call TRBD1 (5 bases). This CDR3 contains 15 residues. The germline V gene has CDR1 SGHNT and CDR2 YENEEA. The ends were cut back, 5 bases at V and 0 bases at J, with 13 bases in the middle. Here the CDR3 reads CASSVGHRYQETQYF. CDR3 coding DNA: TGTGCCAGCAGCGTCGGACACCGGTACCAAGAGACCCAGTACTTC.